The 29 T cell receptor beta chains below were found in one sample sequenced in a study of cytomegalovirus exposure and HLA in healthy donors. Vbeta (60) and Jbeta (13) primers were used in the PCR. Only in-frame clones appear in the TCRdb table, and some are missing; sequencing was by immunoSEQ multiplex PCR. The table shows 150,000 to 180,000 clones, with over 75% occurring only once. Sequencing was performed on PBMCs. All receptors come from a woman aged 40-49 years in good health and CMV-seropositive.

The genes are TRBV27 and TRBJ2-1; a possible D gene is TRBD1 (6 bases). Germline-derived CDR1 and CDR2 are MNHEY and SMNVEV (reference sequence). V shed 2 bases and J shed 3 bases, with 11 bases lying between them. The CDR3 consists of 15 residues. The CDR3 region has the DNA TGTGCCAGCAGTTTAGGGGGACACCGCTACAATGAGCAGTTCTTC. It codes for CASSLGGHRYNEQFF.

The V and J genes are TRBV27 and TRBJ2-3, with D possibly TRBD1 on 5 matching bases. V was clipped by 11 bases and J by 1 base, with 7 bases between them. Germline V gene lookup returns CDR1 MNHEY and CDR2 SMNVEV (reference sequence). This CDR3 is 11 amino acids long. In nucleotides, the CDR3 is TGTGCCGTCAGGGGCACAGATACGCAGTATTTT. Translating it yields CAVRGTDTQYF.

V is TRBV7-9 and J is TRBJ2-7; 12 nucleotides match TRBD1. Trimming took 5 bases from V and 3 from J; bases not matched to a gene: 5. Per germline, CDR1 SEHNR and CDR2 FQNEAQ (reference sequence). The CDR3 covers 15 residues. The CDR3 is CASSPGTGGVYEQYF. CDR3 in DNA: TGTGCCAGCAGCCCGGGGACAGGGGGCGTCTACGAGCAGTACTTC. Complete variable domain (other parts from reference TRBV7-9 and TRBJ2-7): DTGVSQNPRHKITKRGQNVTFRCDPISEHNRLYWYRQTLGQGPEFLTYFQNEAQLEKSRLLSDRFSAERPKGSFSTLEIQRTEQGDSAMYLCASSPGTGGVYEQYFGPGTRLTVT.

The genes are TRBV6-4 and TRBJ2-1; 9 bases agree with TRBD1. In germline, CDR1 is MRHNA, CDR2 SNTAGT. V was clipped by 9 bases and J by 0 bases; unmatched bases: 18. This CDR3 is built from 19 residues. The CDR3 sequence is CARAPSGQGMLSSYNEQFF. The CDR3 bases are TGTGCCAGAGCTCCCTCGGGACAGGGAATGCTGAGCTCCTACAATGAGCAGTTCTTC.

This clone was counted only a few times. The CDR3 region is CASSSSTDTQYF. The CDR3 nucleotides read TGTGCCAGCAGTTCAAGCACAGATACGCAGTATTTT. This chain connects TRBV6-5 to TRBJ2-3; D is undetermined. CDR1 and CDR2 from the germline V gene are MNHEY and SVGAGI. This CDR3 comprises 12 residues. With 4 bases removed from V and 0 bases from J, the gap between germline ends came to 2 bases.

The V and J genes are TRBV7-2 and TRBJ1-3, with 8 bases lining up with TRBD1. CDR1 and CDR2 from the germline V gene are SGHTA and FQGNSA. The CDR3 is 15 residues long. Unmatched junction bases numbered 1, after V lost 1 base and J lost 2 bases. The CDR3: CASSLVTGAGNTIYF. The CDR3 coding sequence is TGTGCCAGCAGCTTAGTGACAGGGGCTGGAAACACCATATATTTT.

The rearrangement uses TRBV6-1 and TRBJ2-7; the match to TRBD1 covers 11 bases. From germline, CDR1 is MNHNS and CDR2 SASEGT. This CDR3 comprises 15 residues. Trimming cost V 6 bases and J 7 bases; bases outside gene matches: 11. This CDR3 reads CASSWTGGSYGEQYF. The CDR3 bases are TGTGCCAGCAGCTGGACAGGGGGCTCCTATGGGGAGCAGTACTTC.

This clone came up a few times. This sequence joins TRBV5-4 and TRBJ2-5; the match to TRBD2 covers 7 bases. The DNA end is more similar to TRBJ2-7, so the J call may be wrong. The CDR3 length is 16 residues. CDR1 and CDR2 from the germline V gene are SGHNT and YYREEE (reference sequence). The CDR3 sequence: CASSLVSGTHSYEQYF. For the CDR3, the DNA is TGTGCCAGCAGCTTGGTAAGCGGGACCCACTCCTACGAGCAGTACTTC.

The CDR3 DNA is TGTGCCACCAGCTTACCAAACAGGGGTAACACTGAAGCTTTCTTT. Translation gives CATSLPNRGNTEAFF. The chain uses TRBV15 and TRBJ1-1; 7 bases are shared with TRBD1. CDR3 size: 15 residues. Germline values: CDR1 LNHNV, CDR2 YYDKDF (reference sequence). The J segment lost 2 bases and the V segment lost 5 bases, leaving 8 bases of the junction unmatched.

This clone occurred a few times. V gene TRBV5-1 combines with J gene TRBJ1-3; unclear D gene. CDR1 is SGHRS and CDR2 is YFSETQ in the germline V gene. V lost 5 bases, J lost 4 bases, and 28 bases lay in between. The CDR3 loop spans 19 amino acids. CDR3 bases: TGCGCCAGCAGGGAGACCGGACCCGGTAGACCCAGCGGCGGAAACACCATATATTTT. Amino acids: CASRETGPGRPSGGNTIYF.

In nucleotides, the CDR3 is TGTGCCACCAGCAGAATGGACAGCCTCACCGGGGAGCTGTTTTTT. Its protein product is CATSRMDSLTGELFF. The chain employs TRBV15 and TRBJ2-2; TRBD1 is a possible D gene (6 bases). V was shortened by 2 bases and J by 4 bases, with 11 bases between the two germline ends. The germline V gene has CDR1 LNHNV and CDR2 YYDKDF (reference sequence). The CDR3 length is 15 residues.

This chain uses TRBV27 with TRBJ2-7, with a weak D call TRBD2 (6 bases). Germline CDR1 MNHEY, CDR2 SMNVEV (reference sequence). Trimming stripped 4 bases from V and 4 bases from J, with 11 bases between. The CDR3 is made up of 13 amino acids. The CDR3 is CASSSPTSYEQYF. In DNA form, the CDR3 reads TGTGCCAGCAGTTCCCCGACTAGTTACGAGCAGTACTTC.

This clone was seen only once. The J gene is TRBJ2-7, the V gene TRBV4-2; 8 nucleotides match TRBD2. The CDR3 is 15 residues long. Germline V gene data show CDR1 as LGHNA and CDR2 as YNFKEQ. The J segment lost 6 bases and the V segment lost 4 bases, leaving 11 bases of the junction unmatched. CDR3 residues: CASSRSGSLAPEQYF. The CDR3 bases are TGTGCCAGCAGCCGGAGCGGGAGCCTGGCCCCCGAGCAGTACTTC.

This chain joins TRBV19 and TRBJ1-5; D unresolved. CDR1 is LNHDA, CDR2 SQIVND, per germline (reference sequence). CDR3 size: 16 residues. V lost 11 bases and J lost 2, with 22 bases in between. CDR3 DNA: TGTGCCTCGTGTGACTTCCCATGGGAGGGCAATCAGCCCCAGCATTTT. Its protein product is CASCDFPWEGNQPQHF.

A single count supports this clone. The J gene is TRBJ2-7, the V gene TRBV5-1; D may be TRBD2 (7 bases). V dropped 4 bases and J dropped 3 bases, with 20 bases sitting between them. This CDR3 has 16 residues. In germline, CDR1 is SGHRS, CDR2 YFSETQ. CDR3 nucleotide sequence: TGCGCCAGCAGCCCAATCATAGGGGGAGGGGTCTACGAGCAGTACTTC. This encodes CASSPIIGGGVYEQYF.

The chain recombines TRBV14 with TRBJ1-3, with D possibly TRBD1 on 5 matching bases. Germline V lookup: CDR1 SGHDN, CDR2 FVKESK. CDR3 size: 16 residues. The germline V and J ends were trimmed by 4 bases and 2 bases, with 15 bases remaining between them. This CDR3 is CASSPRGPGTGNTIYF. CDR3 DNA: TGTGCCAGCAGCCCCAGAGGTCCAGGGACTGGAAACACCATATATTTT.

The chain recombines TRBV19 with TRBJ2-1; D may be TRBD1 (7 bases). Per the germline V gene, CDR1 is LNHDA and CDR2 is SQIVND (reference sequence). The V end lost 5 bases, the J end lost 3 bases, and 23 bases lay between the germline ends. The CDR3 consists of 18 residues. CDR3 residues: CASSLYGGGDRDYNEQFF. The DNA for the CDR3 is TGTGCCAGTAGTTTGTACGGAGGAGGGGACAGAGACTACAATGAGCAGTTCTTC.

V usage is TRBV4-1 and J usage is TRBJ2-1; no reliable D call. The germline V gene has CDR1 MGHRA and CDR2 YSYEKL. The CDR3 is made up of 14 amino acids. Trimming left V 2 bases short and J 8 bases short, with 13 bases between. CDR3 nucleotides: TGCGCCAGCAGCCAAAAGCCCCATTTGGATGAGCAGTTCTTC. It codes for CASSQKPHLDEQFF.

The rearrangement uses TRBV30 and TRBJ2-7; TRBD2 is a possible D gene (6 bases). There are 16 residues in the CDR3. Between the trimmed V and J ends, which lost 1 base and 2 bases, there was a span of 18 bases. Germline assignment: CDR1 GTSNPN and CDR2 SVGIG (reference sequence). The CDR3 loop reads CAWSAGFGGRTYEQYF. The CDR3 nucleotides read TGTGCCTGGAGTGCCGGTTTCGGAGGGAGGACCTACGAGCAGTACTTC.

This clone was picked up a small number of times. The gene calls are TRBV6-1 and TRBJ2-3; 9 bases agree with TRBD2. V lost 6 bases, J lost 4 bases, and 8 bases stayed unmatched. CDR3 size: 15 residues. Germline V gene sequence: CDR1 MNHNS, CDR2 SASEGT. The CDR3 region has the DNA TGTGCCAGCAGGCGAATAGCGGGAGCTTCAGATACGCAGTATTTT. It translates to CASRRIAGASDTQYF.

The chain joins TRBV2 to TRBJ1-3; no clear D. Germline V gene data show CDR1 as SNHLY and CDR2 as FYNNEI. Trimming left V 6 bases short and J 0 bases short, with 12 bases between. The CDR3 loop spans 15 amino acids. The CDR3 reads CASRAGGSSGNTIYF. The CDR3 DNA reads as TGTGCCAGCAGAGCAGGAGGGAGCTCTGGAAACACCATATATTTT.

The chain joins TRBV27 to TRBJ1-2, with D hard to call. V gave up 4 bases and J gave up 1 base, with 7 bases separating them. This CDR3 contains 13 residues. Germline lookup yields CDR1 MNHEY and CDR2 SMNVEV (reference sequence). Here the CDR3 DNA reads TGTGCCAGCAGTTCGGAGTTTAACTATGGCTACACCTTC. Translated: CASSSEFNYGYTF.

The rearrangement uses TRBV5-4 and TRBJ2-2; D gene ambiguous. The CDR3 loop spans 15 amino acids. Per the germline V gene, CDR1 is SGHNT and CDR2 is YYREEE (reference sequence). V gave up 4 bases and J gave up 1 base, with 11 bases separating them. CDR3: CASSVQFGNTGELFF. In DNA, the CDR3 is TGTGCCAGCAGCGTACAATTTGGGAACACCGGGGAGCTGTTTTTT.

In its sample, this clone was seen once. V and J are TRBV7-6 and TRBJ2-7; D might be TRBD1 (6 bases). This CDR3 spans 14 amino acids. Deletions cut 1 base from V and 6 bases from J, with 13 bases between. Germline V gene data show CDR1 as SGHVS and CDR2 as FNYEAQ. In DNA, the CDR3 is TGTGCCAGCAGCTTAGAAGGAACAGGGTCCGAGCAGTACTTC. This encodes CASSLEGTGSEQYF.

This clone was recorded a few times. The chain carries TRBV5-1 and TRBJ1-2; D perhaps matches TRBD1 (6 bases). With 4 bases removed from V and 0 bases from J, the gap between germline ends came to 13 bases. Germline V gene lookup returns CDR1 SGHRS and CDR2 YFSETQ. The CDR3 length is 15 residues. CDR3 DNA: TGCGCCAGCAGCCCACTGACAGGAGCTAACTATGGCTACACCTTC. It encodes CASSPLTGANYGYTF.

The chain carries TRBV5-6 and TRBJ2-7, with TRBD1 as a possible D gene (7 bases). Germline lookup yields CDR1 SGHDT and CDR2 YYEEEE. The CDR3 sequence is 16 residues long. Deletions cut 5 bases from V and 0 bases from J, with 18 bases between. The CDR3 coding sequence is TGTGCCAGCAGGGGGCGGGGACAGCTAACCTCCTACGAGCAGTACTTC. Its protein is CASRGRGQLTSYEQYF.

The genes are TRBV19 and TRBJ2-7; 7 nucleotides agree with TRBD2. Germline V CDR1 and CDR2: LNHDA, SQIVND (reference sequence). This CDR3 is built from 16 residues. The J segment lost 0 bases and the V segment lost 0 bases, leaving 5 bases of the junction unmatched. CDR3 DNA sequence: TGTGCCAGTAGTATAGACGGGGGGAGTAACTCCTACGAGCAGTACTTC. It is translated as CASSIDGGSNSYEQYF. The variable domain in full, with the rest retrieved from reference TRBV19 and TRBJ2-7, is DGGITQSPKYLFRKEGQNVTLSCEQNLNHDAMYWYRQDPGQGLRLIYYSQIVNDFQKGDIAEGYSVSREKKESFPLTVTSAQKNPTAFYLCASSIDGGSNSYEQYFGPGTRLTVT.

Here the CDR3 reads CASSPGQGLSYEQYF. The DNA for the CDR3 is TGTGCCAGCTCCCCAGGACAGGGGCTTTCCTACGAGCAGTACTTC. The chain couples TRBV18 to TRBJ2-7; 9 positions match TRBD1. With 6 bases clipped from V and 1 base from J, the junction kept 7 bases outside the gene matches. The germline CDR1 and CDR2 sequences are KGHSH and LQKENI. The CDR3 sequence is 15 residues long.

CDR3 loop: CASSFLGPLGQAEQYF. The CDR3 nucleotides read TGTGCCAGCAGTTTTTTGGGGCCTTTAGGACAGGCCGAGCAGTACTTC. The rearrangement uses TRBV28 and TRBJ2-7, with TRBD1 matching 7 bases. This CDR3 has 16 residues. Trimming cost V 3 bases and J 6 bases; bases outside gene matches: 14. Germline V gene data show CDR1 as MDHEN and CDR2 as SYDVKM.